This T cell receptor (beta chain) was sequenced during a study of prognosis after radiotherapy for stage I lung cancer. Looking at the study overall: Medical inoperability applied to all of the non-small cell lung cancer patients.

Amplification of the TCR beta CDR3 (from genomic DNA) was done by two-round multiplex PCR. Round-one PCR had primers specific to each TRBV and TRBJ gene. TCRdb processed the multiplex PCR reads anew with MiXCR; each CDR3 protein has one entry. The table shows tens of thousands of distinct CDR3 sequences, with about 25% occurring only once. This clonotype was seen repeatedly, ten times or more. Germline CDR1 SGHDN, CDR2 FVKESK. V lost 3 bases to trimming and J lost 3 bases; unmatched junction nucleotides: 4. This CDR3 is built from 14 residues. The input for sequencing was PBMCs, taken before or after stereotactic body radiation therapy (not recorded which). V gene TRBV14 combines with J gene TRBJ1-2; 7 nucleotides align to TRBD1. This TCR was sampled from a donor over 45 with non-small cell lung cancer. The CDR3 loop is CASSQGTDYYGYTF. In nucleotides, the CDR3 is TGTGCCAGCAGCCAGGGGACAGACTACTATGGCTACACCTTC.